What follows are 23 T cell receptor beta chains derived from one specimen sequenced in a study of graft-versus-host responses after intestinal transplantation. No cognate antigen is known for these TCRs. Profiling relied on immunoSEQ multiplex PCR, and the TCRdb table lists in-frame clones only, not all of them. The data show 30,000 to 35,000 clones, with 70% to 85% seen just once and 19% held by the top ten. The material sequenced was unstimulated CD8+ T cells sorted from spleen or lymph node cells, taken before intestinal transplant. Receptors originate from a human donor who received an intestinal transplant.

This chain connects TRBV7-8 to TRBJ2-1; 10 bases fit TRBD2. This CDR3 contains 18 residues. V dropped 1 base and J dropped 2; count of bases not matched to a gene: 8. The germline V gene has CDR1 SGHVS and CDR2 FQNEAQ. The CDR3, as DNA: TGTGCCAGCAGCTTAGTCGGGTCTAGCGGGAGCCCCTACAATGAGCAGTTCTTC. It specifies CASSLVGSSGSPYNEQFF.

The genes are TRBV5-1 and TRBJ2-1, with TRBD1 matching 7 bases. The CDR3 has 13 residues. V dropped 4 bases and J dropped 7; count of bases not matched to a gene: 5. CDR1 and CDR2 (germline): SGHRS, YFSETQ. The CDR3 nucleotides read TGCGCCAGCAGCCCGGGACAGCGAAATGAGCAGTTCTTC. It is translated as CASSPGQRNEQFF.

In this sample, this clone turned up a few times. The chain couples TRBV27 to TRBJ2-7; 7 bases match TRBD1. This CDR3 has 14 amino acids. Germline V gene lookup returns CDR1 MNHEY and CDR2 SMNVEV (reference sequence). Trimming at V came to 6 bases and at J to 2 bases, leaving 7 bases not matched to a gene. DNA of the CDR3: TGTGCCAGCAGCAAAGACAGGGCGACCTACGAGCAGTACTTC. Residues: CASSKDRATYEQYF.

This clone was detected many times. This chain uses TRBV5-1 with TRBJ2-3; TRBD2 might be the D (5 bases). Germline loops: CDR1 SGHRS, CDR2 YFSETQ. The V and J ends lost 0 bases and 1 base respectively, with 9 bases between them. This CDR3 has 15 residues. In nucleotides, the CDR3 is TGCGCCAGCAGCTTGGGGCCCGGGGGCACAGATACGCAGTATTTT. It is translated as CASSLGPGGTDTQYF.

The CDR3 DNA sequence: TGCAGCGTTGCTAGCGGGACCTACGAGCAGTACTTC. It is translated as CSVASGTYEQYF. The V and J genes are TRBV29-1 and TRBJ2-7, with 9 bases lining up with TRBD2. V shed 4 bases and J 2 bases; nucleotides not matched to a gene: 0. CDR1 SQVTM and CDR2 ANQGSEA come from the germline V gene. The CDR3 loop spans 12 amino acids.

The chain uses TRBV4-1 and TRBJ2-1, with D maybe TRBD2 (5 bases). Trimming removed 2 bases at V and 9 bases at J, with 14 bases between. The CDR3 has 14 residues. Germline V gene data show CDR1 as MGHRA and CDR2 as YSYEKL. The chain's CDR3 is CASSQLQPEGEQFF. DNA for the CDR3: TGCGCCAGCAGCCAACTCCAACCCGAGGGTGAGCAGTTCTTC.

The chain links TRBV25-1 to TRBJ2-1, with 14 bases that match TRBD2. V shed 6 bases, J shed 5 bases, and the junction held 3 bases outside the gene matches. Germline-derived CDR1 and CDR2 are MGHDK and SYGVNS. The CDR3 covers 15 residues. In nucleotides, the CDR3 is TGTGCCAGCAGCACGGGACTAGCGGGGGACAATGAGCAGTTCTTC. Translated, it gives CASSTGLAGDNEQFF.

The chain recombines TRBV7-6 with TRBJ2-2, with D tentatively TRBD1 (6 bases). Looked up from germline, CDR1 is SGHVS and CDR2 is FNYEAQ. The CDR3 consists of 16 residues. Between the trimmed V and J ends, which lost 3 bases and 5 bases, there was a span of 16 bases. The CDR3 nucleotides are TGTGCCAGCAGCTTTCTTTCAGGGGAAGGGACCGGGGAGCTGTTTTTT. Its protein is CASSFLSGEGTGELFF.

V is TRBV4-1 and J is TRBJ2-3, with D perhaps TRBD2 (5 bases). The V end lost 4 bases, the J end lost 0 bases, and 14 bases lay between the germline ends. The CDR3 is made up of 16 amino acids. Germline-derived CDR1 and CDR2 are MGHRA and YSYEKL. The CDR3 loop is CASSRPTRMSTDTQYF. In DNA, the CDR3 is TGCGCCAGCAGCCGACCTACTAGAATGAGCACAGATACGCAGTATTTT.

This chain uses TRBV1 with TRBJ2-3; the table's D call, TRBD2, has no DNA check behind it. TRBV1 is a pseudogene segment. The CDR3 covers 19 residues. As DNA, the CDR3 is TGCACCAGCAGCCACAGGATGGCTAGCGGGGACGAGGGCACAGATACGCAGTATTTT. The encoded protein is CTSSHRMASGDEGTDTQYF.

The chain is built from TRBV7-9 and TRBJ2-7; possibly TRBD1 for D (5 bases). CDR3 length: 14 residues. The germline gives CDR1 SEHNR, CDR2 FQNEAQ (reference sequence). Trimming stripped 0 bases from V and 7 bases from J, with 13 bases between. CDR3 sequence reads: CASSLAPRAGEQYF. The CDR3 region has the DNA TGTGCCAGCAGCTTAGCGCCCAGGGCTGGGGAGCAGTACTTC.

This rearrangement joins TRBV27 to TRBJ2-7, with 8 bases fitting TRBD2. V dropped 6 bases and J dropped 2; count of bases not matched to a gene: 3. CDR1 is MNHEY, CDR2 SMNVEV, per germline (reference sequence). The CDR3 covers 13 residues. The CDR3 bases are TGTGCCAGCAGCATAGCGGGGCCCTACGAGCAGTACTTC. Translation: CASSIAGPYEQYF.

This clone showed up just once. CDR3 sequence reads: CASSLHWGPYEQFF. The CDR3 DNA follows: TGTGCCAGCAGTTTGCACTGGGGCCCTTATGAGCAGTTCTTC. The chain links TRBV28 to TRBJ2-1, with a tentative D call TRBD1 (5 bases). Trimming removed 3 bases from V and 8 bases from J, with 14 bases in between. The CDR3 totals 14 residues. Germline V gene sequence: CDR1 MDHEN, CDR2 SYDVKM.

The chain combines TRBV25-1 with TRBJ2-5, with 7 bases identical to TRBD2. Germline-derived CDR1 and CDR2 are MGHDK and SYGVNS. J lost 8 bases, V lost 4 bases, and 1 base had no gene match. The CDR3 is 11 amino acids. In DNA, the CDR3 is TGTGCCAGCAGTGGGGGGGGAACCCAGTACTTC. Translation gives CASSGGGTQYF.

The rearrangement joins TRBV19 to TRBJ1-1, with TRBD1 matching over 10 bases. V trimming: 4 bases; J trimming: 12 bases; junction bases outside the gene matches: 11. This CDR3 contains 14 residues. From germline, CDR1 is LNHDA and CDR2 SQIVND (reference sequence). The CDR3 loop is CASSTPGQGVSSFF. The CDR3 nucleotides are TGTGCCAGTAGTACGCCCGGACAGGGGGTGTCGTCTTTCTTT.

The chain combines TRBV5-5 with TRBJ2-5; weak D call: TRBD2 (7 bases). CDR1 is SGHKS, CDR2 YYEKEE, per germline (reference sequence). The CDR3 loop spans 11 amino acids. V was trimmed by 10 bases and J by 7 bases, leaving 14 bases between them. Written as DNA, the CDR3 is TGTGCCCCACAGGGAGGGGGGACCCAGTACTTC. Its translation is CAPQGGGTQYF.

CDR3 in amino acids: CASSHGQTNTEAFF. The CDR3 DNA follows: TGTGCCAGCTCTCACGGACAGACGAACACTGAAGCTTTCTTT. V gene TRBV18 combines with J gene TRBJ1-1, with D possibly TRBD1 on 6 matching bases. Trimming took off 6 bases at V and 1 base at J, with 12 bases between the two ends. The germline CDR1 and CDR2 sequences are KGHSH and LQKENI. The CDR3 sequence is 14 residues long.

The chain is built from TRBV28 and TRBJ1-6; 7 nucleotides match TRBD1. V lost 6 bases to trimming and J lost 1 base; unmatched junction nucleotides: 6. Germline V gene sequence: CDR1 MDHEN, CDR2 SYDVKM. This CDR3 contains 16 residues. The CDR3 spells CASRYRGESYNSPLHF. CDR3 bases: TGTGCCAGCAGATACAGGGGAGAATCCTATAATTCACCCCTCCACTTT.

In the case of this clone: The sample carries other DNA sequences with the same CDR3. The chain employs TRBV11-2 and TRBJ2-1; 10 bases match TRBD2. Trimming took 1 base from V and 3 from J; bases not matched to a gene: 3. Germline V lookup: CDR1 SGHAT, CDR2 FQNNGV. The CDR3 length is 16 residues. This chain's CDR3 is CASSLGLAGGYNEQFF. The CDR3 DNA follows: TGTGCCAGCAGCTTAGGTTTAGCGGGGGGCTACAATGAGCAGTTCTTC.

J is TRBJ2-4 and V is TRBV15, with 10 bases matching TRBD2. J gave up 3 bases and V 1 base, and 3 bases lay outside the gene matches. This CDR3 comprises 16 residues. Germline V CDR1 and CDR2: LNHNV, YYDKDF (reference sequence). CDR3 loop: CATSRGLAGDKNIQYF. The CDR3 bases are TGTGCCACCAGCAGAGGGCTAGCGGGGGACAAAAACATTCAGTACTTC.

The chain employs TRBV7-6 and TRBJ2-7; 7 bases align to TRBD2. CDR1 is SGHVS and CDR2 is FNYEAQ in the germline V gene. The CDR3 contains 14 residues. V trimming: 5 bases; J trimming: 4 bases; junction bases outside the gene matches: 8. The CDR3 here is CASSPAGEGYEQYF. CDR3 nucleotides: TGTGCCAGCAGCCCCGCGGGGGAGGGGTACGAGCAGTACTTC.

This chain links TRBV7-9 with TRBJ1-1; possible D gene TRBD1, 6 bases. This CDR3 has 12 amino acids. Germline CDR1 and CDR2: SEHNR and FQNEAQ (reference sequence). CDR3 DNA: TGTGCGTCGCTAGGGGGGGGTACTGAAGCTTTCTTT. This sequence encodes CASLGGGTEAFF.

In its sample, this clone ranks as medium-sized. V usage is TRBV4-1 and J usage is TRBJ2-1; possible D gene TRBD2, 7 bases. The CDR3 is made up of 17 amino acids. Trimming stripped 5 bases from V and 3 bases from J, with 20 bases between. Germline assignment: CDR1 MGHRA and CDR2 YSYEKL. CDR3 in DNA: TGCGCCAGCAGCTCCACCCTGGGGGCTAGCGGCTACAATGAGCAGTTCTTC. Encoded protein: CASSSTLGASGYNEQFF.